This T cell receptor (beta chain) was identified in a study of persistence of HIV-infected CD4 T cells. Study-wide background: Up to about 200 mL blood was drawn at multiple time points; two donors had single-time leukapheresis. Study observations and caveats: Antigen-responding cells were enriched for degenerate expanded CDR3beta sequences.

Overlapping HIV-1 Gag 15-mer peptides at around 0.91 ug per peptide per mL were used. CD40L-negative CD69-negative CD45RO-high memory CD4+ T cells were sorted as populations depleted of antigen-responding cells. For this clone: Its antigen is undetermined.

The CDR3 is made up of 11 amino acids. Trimming removed 7 bases from V and 1 base from J, with 3 bases in between. From germline, CDR1 is KGHDR and CDR2 SFDVKD. This was the immunoSEQ version 4 assay in survey mode. Each sample used up to 1 ug genomic DNA diluted to about 10 ng/uL. Assay used: immunoSEQ multiplex PCR; TCRdb lists only in-frame clones, some missing. The profile shows about 40,000 clones, about 80% of them singletons. The receptor was isolated from an adult man with HIV who was CMV-seropositive. This chain connects TRBV24-1 to TRBJ1-1, with D unresolved. The specimen comprised CD4+ T cells sorted from PBMCs after approximately 20-hour stimulation, sampled from a patient who received antiretroviral therapy. CDR3 protein: CATSRNTEAFF. The CDR3 nucleotides read TGTGCCACCAGCAGGAACACTGAAGCTTTCTTT.